The entry that follows covers one TCR beta chain sequence. Investigators extracted total RNA from whole blood and did not sort T cells. The sample comes from a study of monozygotic twins with inflammatory bowel disease. Two nested PCRs, roughly 16 and 10 cycles, amplified TCRalpha and TCRbeta cDNA. Reanalyzing the 5' RACE reads, TCRdb keeps one entry per CDR3 protein, without DNA. The repertoire shows about 450,000 distinct CDR3 sequences; the top ten hold about 2.3%. The material sequenced was blood. This receptor was taken from a human donor with ulcerative colitis or Crohn's disease, or a healthy co-twin of an affected twin (not recorded which).

The chain's CDR3 is CASRSSGVEQYF. This chain joins TRBV12-3 or TRBV12-4 and TRBJ2-7; TCRdb reports TRBD1, a call that lacks DNA to check it against. This CDR3 spans 12 amino acids.